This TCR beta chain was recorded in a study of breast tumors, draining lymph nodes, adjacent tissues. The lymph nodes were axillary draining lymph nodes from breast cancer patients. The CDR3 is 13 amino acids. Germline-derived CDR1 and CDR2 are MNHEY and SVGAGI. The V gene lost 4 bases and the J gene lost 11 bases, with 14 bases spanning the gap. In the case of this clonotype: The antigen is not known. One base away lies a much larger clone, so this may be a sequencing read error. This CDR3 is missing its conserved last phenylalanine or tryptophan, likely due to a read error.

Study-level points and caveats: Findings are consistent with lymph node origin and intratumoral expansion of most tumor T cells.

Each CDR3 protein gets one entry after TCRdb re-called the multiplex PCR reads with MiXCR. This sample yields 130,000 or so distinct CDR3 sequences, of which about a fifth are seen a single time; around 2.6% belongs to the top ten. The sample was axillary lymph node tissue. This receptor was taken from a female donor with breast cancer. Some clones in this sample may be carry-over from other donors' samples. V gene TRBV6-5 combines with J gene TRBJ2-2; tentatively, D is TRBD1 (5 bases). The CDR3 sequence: CASSSLTAEELFS. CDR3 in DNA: TGTGCCAGCAGTTCCTTGACAGCCGAAGAGCTGTTTTCT.